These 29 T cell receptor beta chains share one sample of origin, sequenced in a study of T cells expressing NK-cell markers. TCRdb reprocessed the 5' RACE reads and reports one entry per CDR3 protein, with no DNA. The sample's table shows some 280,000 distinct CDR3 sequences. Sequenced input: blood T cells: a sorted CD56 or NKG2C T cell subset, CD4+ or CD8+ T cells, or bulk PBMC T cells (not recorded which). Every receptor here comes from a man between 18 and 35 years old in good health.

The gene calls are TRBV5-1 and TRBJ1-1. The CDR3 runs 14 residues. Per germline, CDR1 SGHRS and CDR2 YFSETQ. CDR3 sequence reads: CASTADRMNTEAFF.

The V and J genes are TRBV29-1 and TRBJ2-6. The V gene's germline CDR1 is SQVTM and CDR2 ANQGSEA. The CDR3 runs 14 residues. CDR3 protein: CSVGNLSGANVLTF.

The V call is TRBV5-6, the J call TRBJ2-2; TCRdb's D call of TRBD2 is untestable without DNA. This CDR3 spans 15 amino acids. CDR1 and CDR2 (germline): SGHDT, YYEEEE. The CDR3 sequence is CASSLVNGSPGELFF.

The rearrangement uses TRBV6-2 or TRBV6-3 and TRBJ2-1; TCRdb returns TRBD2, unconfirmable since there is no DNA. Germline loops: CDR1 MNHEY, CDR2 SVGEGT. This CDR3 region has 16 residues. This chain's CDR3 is CASSRPGTSFNNEQFF.

CDR3 protein: CASSSTLDRVDEQFF. The rearrangement joins TRBV18 to TRBJ2-1; the D gene TCRdb calls, TRBD1, cannot be checked with no DNA. This CDR3 is 15 amino acids long. Looked up from germline, CDR1 is KGHSH and CDR2 is LQKENI.

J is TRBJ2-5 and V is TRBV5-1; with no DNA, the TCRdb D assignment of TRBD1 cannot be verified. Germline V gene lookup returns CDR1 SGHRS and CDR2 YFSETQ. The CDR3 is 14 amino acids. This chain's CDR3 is CASRPGTEKETQYF.

This chain's CDR3 is CASSLRRAGNQYNEQFF. The chain carries TRBV5-4 and TRBJ2-1; TCRdb outputs TRBD2, but without DNA this stays unchecked. From germline, CDR1 is SGHNT and CDR2 YYREEE (reference sequence). CDR3 length equals 17 residues. Complete variable domain (other parts from reference TRBV5-4 and TRBJ2-1): ETGVTQSPTHLIKTRGQQVTLRCSSQSGHNTVSWYQQALGQGPQFIFQYYREEENGRGNFPPRFSGLQFPNYSSELNVNALELDDSALYLCASSLRRAGNQYNEQFFGPGTRLTVL.

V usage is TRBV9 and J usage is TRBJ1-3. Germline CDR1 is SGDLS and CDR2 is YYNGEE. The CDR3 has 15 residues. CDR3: CASSPDPSSGNTIYF.

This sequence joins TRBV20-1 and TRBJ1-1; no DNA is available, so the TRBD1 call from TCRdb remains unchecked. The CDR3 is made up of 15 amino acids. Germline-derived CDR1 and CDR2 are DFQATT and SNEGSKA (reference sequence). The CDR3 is CSATDGQGRNTEAFF.

This chain's CDR3 is CASSSREGDTQYF. The V and J genes are TRBV11-1 and TRBJ2-3; as DNA is missing, the TRBD2 call by TCRdb cannot be tested. Germline CDR1 and CDR2: SGHAT and FQDESV (reference sequence). The CDR3 loop spans 13 amino acids.

This CDR3 is CASSLGLGPSSGNTIYF. This chain links TRBV7-6 with TRBJ1-3; TCRdb lists TRBD1, though no DNA is available to test this call. The CDR3 contains 17 residues. Germline loops: CDR1 SGHVS, CDR2 FNYEAQ. The variable domain in full, completed from reference TRBV7-6 and TRBJ1-3, reads GAGVSQSPRYKVTKRGQDVALRCDPISGHVSLYWYRQALGQGPEFLTYFNYEAQQDKSGLPNDRFSAERPEGSISTLTIQRTEQRDSAMYRCASSLGLGPSSGNTIYFGEGSWLTVV.

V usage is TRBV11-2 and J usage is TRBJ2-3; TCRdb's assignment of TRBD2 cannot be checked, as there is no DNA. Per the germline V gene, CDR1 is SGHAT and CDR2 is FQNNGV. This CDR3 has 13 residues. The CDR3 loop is CASSPQGGRGQYF. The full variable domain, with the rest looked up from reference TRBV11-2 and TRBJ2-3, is EAGVAQSPRYKIIEKRQSVAFWCNPISGHATLYWYQQILGQGPKLLIQFQNNGVVDDSQLPKDRFSAERLKGVDSTLKIQPAKLEDSAVYLCASSPQGGRGQYFGPGTRLTVL.

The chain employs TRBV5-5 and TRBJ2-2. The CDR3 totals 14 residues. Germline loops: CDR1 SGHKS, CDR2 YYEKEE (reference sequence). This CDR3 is CASSLVAVGGELFF.

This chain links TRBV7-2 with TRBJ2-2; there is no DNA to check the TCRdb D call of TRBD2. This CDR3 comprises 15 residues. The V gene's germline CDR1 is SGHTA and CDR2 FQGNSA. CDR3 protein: CASGMGPPFRGELFF.

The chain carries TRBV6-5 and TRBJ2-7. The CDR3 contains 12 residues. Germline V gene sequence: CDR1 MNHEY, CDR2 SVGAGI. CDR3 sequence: CASSYRFGEQYF.

The CDR3 sequence is CASSLEGRGEKLFF. This chain connects TRBV5-1 to TRBJ1-4; TCRdb gives TRBD1 as the D gene, but with no DNA this cannot be confirmed. Germline V CDR1 and CDR2: SGHRS, YFSETQ. The CDR3 length is 14 residues.

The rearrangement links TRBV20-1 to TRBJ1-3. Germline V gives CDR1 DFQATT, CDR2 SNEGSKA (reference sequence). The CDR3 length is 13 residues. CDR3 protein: CSASYLGGNTIYF.

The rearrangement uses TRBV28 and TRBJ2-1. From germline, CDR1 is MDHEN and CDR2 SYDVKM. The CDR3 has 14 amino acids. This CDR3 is CASSSVGSTNEQFF. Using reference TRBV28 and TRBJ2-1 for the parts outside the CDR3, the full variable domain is DVKVTQSSRYLVKRTGEKVFLECVQDMDHENMFWYRQDPGLGLRLIYFSYDVKMKEKGDIPEGYSVSREKKERFSLILESASTNQTSMYLCASSSVGSTNEQFFGPGTRLTVL.

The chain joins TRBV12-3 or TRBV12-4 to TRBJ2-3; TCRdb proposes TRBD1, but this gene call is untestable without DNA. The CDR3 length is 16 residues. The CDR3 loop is CASSFDRRDNLATQYF.

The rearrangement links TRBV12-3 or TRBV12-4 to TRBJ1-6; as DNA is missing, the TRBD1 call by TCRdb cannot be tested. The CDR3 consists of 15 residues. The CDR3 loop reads CASSSGQGENSPLHF.

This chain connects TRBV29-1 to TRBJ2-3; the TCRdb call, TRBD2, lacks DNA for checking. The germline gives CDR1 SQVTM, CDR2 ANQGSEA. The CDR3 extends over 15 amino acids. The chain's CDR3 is CSVGGLAGVADTQYF.

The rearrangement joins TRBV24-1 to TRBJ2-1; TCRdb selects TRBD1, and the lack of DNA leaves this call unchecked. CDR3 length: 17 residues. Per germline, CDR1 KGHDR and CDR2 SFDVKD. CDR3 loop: CATSDASPRDISNEQFF.

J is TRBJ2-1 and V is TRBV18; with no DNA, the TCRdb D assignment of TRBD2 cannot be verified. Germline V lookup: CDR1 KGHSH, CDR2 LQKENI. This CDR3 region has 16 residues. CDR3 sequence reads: CASSGTFSAGDYEQFF.

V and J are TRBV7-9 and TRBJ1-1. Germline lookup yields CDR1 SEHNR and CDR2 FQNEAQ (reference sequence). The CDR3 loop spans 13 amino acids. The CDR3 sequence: CASSLKRTDEAFF.

The CDR3 here is CASSSLAGVTHDEQYF. The V gene is TRBV19, the J gene TRBJ2-7; TCRdb's D call of TRBD2 is untestable without DNA. Germline CDR1 and CDR2: LNHDA and SQIVND (reference sequence). This CDR3 comprises 16 residues.

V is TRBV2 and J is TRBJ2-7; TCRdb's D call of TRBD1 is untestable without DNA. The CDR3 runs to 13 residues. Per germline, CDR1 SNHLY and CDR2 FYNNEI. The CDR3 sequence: CAGSGQTTYEQYF.

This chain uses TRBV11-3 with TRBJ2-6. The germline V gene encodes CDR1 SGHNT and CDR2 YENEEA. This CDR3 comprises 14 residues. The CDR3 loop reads CASSLPPGANVLTF.

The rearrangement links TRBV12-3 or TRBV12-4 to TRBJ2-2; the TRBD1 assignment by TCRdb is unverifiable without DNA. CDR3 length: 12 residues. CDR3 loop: CASNRVDGELFF.

CDR3 sequence: CASSLGGGRIEAFF. The chain has TRBV13 and TRBJ1-1; without DNA, the TCRdb call of TRBD1 cannot be checked. CDR3 size: 14 residues. CDR1 PRHDT and CDR2 FYEKMQ come from the germline V gene (reference sequence).